A single sample is the source of the 6 T cell receptor beta chains below, sequenced in a study of T cells in Graves' hyperthyroidism and ophthalmopathy. Amplification of TCR beta CDR3 regions was performed using RNA transcripts as template. The TCR CDR3 first-round RT-PCR relied on the HTBI primer set. One entry per CDR3 protein, called by TCRdb with MiXCR from the multiplex PCR reads. The data hold hundreds of thousands of distinct CDR3 sequences, with approximately 14% observed a single time. What was sequenced was blood. These receptors were collected from a woman aged 18 to 35 with Graves' hyperthyroidism.

This clonotype was detected many times. The chain has TRBV4-2 and TRBJ1-2; 7 bases fit TRBD1. CDR3 size: 13 residues. Germline values: CDR1 LGHNA, CDR2 YNFKEQ. Trimming removed 1 base from V and 6 bases from J; junction bases left unmatched: 2. CDR3 bases: TGTGCCAGCAGCCAAGGACAGGGTGATGGCTACACCTTC. As protein: CASSQGQGDGYTF.

Remarks on this clonotype: A much bigger clone sits one base away, suggesting this may be a read error. CDR3: CASSRDPRHF. As DNA, the CDR3 is TGTGCCAGCAGCCGGGACCCCCGGCACTTC. The chain is built from TRBV7-9 and TRBJ2-5; either TRBD1 or TRBD2 may fit D (5 bases each). This CDR3 has 10 residues. Germline CDR1 SEHNR, CDR2 FQNEAQ (reference sequence). The full variable domain, with the rest looked up from reference TRBV7-9 and TRBJ2-5, is DTGVSQNPRHKITKRGQNVTFRCDPISEHNRLYWYRQTLGQGPEFLTYFQNEAQLEKSRLLSDRFSAERPKGSFSTLEIQRTEQGDSAMYLCASSRDPRHFGPGTRLLVL.

The rearrangement links TRBV4-1 to TRBJ2-2; D gene ambiguous. V lost 2 bases, J lost 0 bases, and 7 bases lay in between. The CDR3 covers 15 residues. Germline V gives CDR1 MGHRA, CDR2 YSYEKL. CDR3 loop: CASSQYQSNTGELFF. CDR3 DNA: TGCGCCAGCAGCCAATATCAGTCGAACACCGGGGAGCTGTTTTTT.

This clonotype was seen many times. The junction departs from the called germline gene at one end, perhaps through a read error. This sequence joins TRBV13 and TRBJ1-1; 10 nucleotides line up with TRBD1. From germline, CDR1 is PRHDT and CDR2 FYEKMQ (reference sequence). The CDR3 has 16 amino acids. The CDR3 is CVSSLGGQGMNTEAFF. CDR3 nucleotide sequence: TGTGTCAGCAGCTTGGGGGGACAGGGGATGAACACTGAAGCTTTCTTT.

This clonotype was recorded at least ten times. The V gene is TRBV2, the J gene TRBJ1-5; D is uncertain. Germline V gives CDR1 SNHLY, CDR2 FYNNEI. CDR3 length: 14 amino acids. Trimming stripped 2 bases from V and 4 bases from J, with 9 bases between. The CDR3 loop reads CASSEMTPNQPQHF. CDR3 nucleotide sequence: TGTGCCAGCAGTGAAATGACACCTAATCAGCCCCAGCATTTT.

This clonotype was seen many times. The V call is TRBV30, the J call TRBJ2-1; TRBD2 agrees at 8 bases. V shed 0 bases and J 9 bases; nucleotides not matched to a gene: 7. The germline CDR1 and CDR2 sequences are GTSNPN and SVGIG (reference sequence). The CDR3 runs 14 residues. The chain's CDR3 is CAWSVPSGFGEQFF. The CDR3 DNA reads as TGTGCCTGGAGTGTACCTAGCGGGTTCGGTGAGCAGTTCTTC.